A selection of T cell receptor beta chains follows, all from one sample in a study of regulatory T cells in long-lasting Graves disease. TCRdb redid the calling of the multiplex PCR reads with MiXCR, one entry per CDR3 protein. The sample carries roughly 420,000 distinct CDR3 sequences, around 15% recorded once. The same sample was also used in a study of T cells in Graves' hyperthyroidism and ophthalmopathy.

The sample was peripheral blood mononuclear cells (PBMCs), taken at new diagnosis, from a patient treated with antithyroid drugs. These receptors were obtained from a woman between 50 and 59 years old with Graves disease. Both conserved end residues are part of each CDR3. The D gene is left open where the match is weak. Some rows have no size entry. The others give once, few or many, or a class for an expanded clone.

>TRBV19|TRBJ1-2|TRBD1|many
TGTGCCAGTAGTATCCAGGGGGCAGGCTATGGCTACACCTTC
CASSIQGAGYGYTF
>TRBV19|TRBJ2-3|-|-
TGTGCCAGTAGTATTAACGGGAGAGTGGATACGCAGTATTTT
CASSINGRVDTQYF
>TRBV6-1|TRBJ2-7|-|few
TGTGCCAGCAGTCCGACGACGGGTGGGGGCTCCTACGAGCAGTACTTC
CASSPTTGGGSYEQYF
>TRBV5-1|TRBJ2-7|TRBD1|-
TGCGCCAGCAGCGAAGGACAGGGGCCTCACTTC
CASSEGQGPHF
>TRBV7-9|TRBJ1-6|-|-
TGTGCCAGCAGCCGGTCGGCCAGCTTGAGCTCCTATAATTCACCCCTCCACTTT
CASSRSASLSSYNSPLHF
>TRBV19|TRBJ1-4|-|-
TGTGCCAGTAGTATATTGGCAGCCCCTGAAAAACTGTTTTTT
CASSILAAPEKLFF
>TRBV18|TRBJ2-2|-|-
TGTGCCAGCTCACCACCAGCAGGGTTTGGCGGGGAGCTGTTTTTT
CASSPPAGFGGELFF
>TRBV3-1|TRBJ2-1|TRBD2|many
TGTGCCAGCAGCCAGTATAGCGGGAATGTCTACAATGAGCAGTTCTTC
CASSQYSGNVYNEQFF
>TRBV24-1|TRBJ2-1|-|-
TGTGCCACCAGTGACACGGCCAATGAGCAGTTCTTC
CATSDTANEQFF
>TRBV19|TRBJ2-3|TRBD2|many
TGTGCCAGTAGTATAGGACTAGCGGGAGCAGATACGCAGTATTTT
CASSIGLAGADTQYF
>TRBV7-9|TRBJ2-1|-|-
TGTGCCAGCAGCCTAACCCGGGGACCGGGCAGTGAGCAGTTCTTC
CASSLTRGPGSEQFF
>TRBV20-1|TRBJ2-3|TRBD2|-
TGCAGTGCTAGGACTAGCGGGGACCGCACAGATATGCAGTATTTT
CSARTSGDRTDMQYF
>TRBV5-4|TRBJ2-3|TRBD2|few
TGTGCCAGCAGCTTGGATGCGGGACTAGCCGTAGATACGCAGTATTTT
CASSLDAGLAVDTQYF
>TRBV20-1|TRBJ2-2|TRBD1|many
TGCAGTGCTAGAGAGGGGACAGGGTACACCGGGGAGCTGTTTTTT
CSAREGTGYTGELFF
>TRBV11-1|TRBJ2-7|TRBD1|many
TGTGCCAGCAGTCGACCCGGGACAGGGCGTTACGAGCAGTACTTC
CASSRPGTGRYEQYF
>TRBV2|TRBJ2-7|-|many
TGTGCCAGCACCGGCGCAGGTCTCACCTACGAGCAGTACTTC
CASTGAGLTYEQYF
>TRBV28|TRBJ1-1|-|-
TGTGCCAGCAGTTCCCCCAGGGGCGGCATGACAGCTCTCTTT
CASSSPRGGMTALF
>TRBV30|TRBJ2-1|TRBD1|few
TGTGCCTGGAGCGCAACGGGACAGGGTTCCCCAAATTACAATGAGCAGTTCTTC
CAWSATGQGSPNYNEQFF
>TRBV6-2/TRBV6-3|TRBJ2-7|-|many
TGTGCCAGCAGCCTCTGGGGGGCGAACTACGAGCAGTACTTC
CASSLWGANYEQYF
>TRBV3-1|TRBJ1-1|-|many
TGTGCCAGCACTTCGCCCGGAGAGAACACTGAAGCTTTCTTT
CASTSPGENTEAFF
>TRBV12-3/TRBV12-4|TRBJ2-7|TRBD2|many
TGTGCCAGCAGTTTACAGCTAGCGGGAGGTTCCTCCTACGAGCAGTACTTC
CASSLQLAGGSSYEQYF
>TRBV20-1|TRBJ1-3|-|-
TGCAGTGCAAAATCTCCGGGGATCGTCGCTGGAAACACCATATATTTT
CSAKSPGIVAGNTIYF
>TRBV6-1|TRBJ1-1|-|few
TGTGCCAGCAGAGAGCCCGTGGGCAGTGCTGAAGCTTTCTTT
CASREPVGSAEAFF
>TRBV5-5|TRBJ2-5|-|many
TGTGCCAGCAGCTTGGCCCCGAGGGTTACGGGAGAGACCCAGTACTTC
CASSLAPRVTGETQYF
>TRBV19|TRBJ2-1|-|few
TGTGCCAGTAGTCCCCTAGGAGGGCCGTGGAATGAGCAGTTCTTC
CASSPLGGPWNEQFF
>TRBV6-2/TRBV6-3|TRBJ2-5|-|many
TGTGCCAGCAGTAACCCCCAAGAGACCCAGTACTTC
CASSNPQETQYF
>TRBV6-5|TRBJ2-6|-|-
TGTGCCAGCAGTTACCACAGCTCTGGGGCCAACGTCCTGACTTTC
CASSYHSSGANVLTF
>TRBV6-4|TRBJ1-4|-|many
TGTGCCAGCAGGCAGGGGAGCGAAAAACTGTTTTTT
CASRQGSEKLFF
>TRBV27|TRBJ2-1|-|many
TGTGCCAGCAGTTCGCTAGCGTACTACAATGAGCAGTTCTTC
CASSSLAYYNEQFF
>TRBV20-1|TRBJ2-7|-|-
TGCAGTGCTACCGAGGACCAGAACGGGCAGTACTTC
CSATEDQNGQYF
>TRBV20-1|TRBJ2-7|TRBD2|once
TGCAGTGCTATCGGGGAGGGCCTCCCAGACGAGCAGTACTTC
CSAIGEGLPDEQYF
>TRBV4-1|TRBJ2-2|-|few
TGCGCCAGCAACCAGAGGGGACCACGAATCGGGGAGCTGTTTTTT
CASNQRGPRIGELFF
>TRBV3-1|TRBJ1-5|-|many
TGTGCCAGCAGCCAAGATGAAGGGGTCGGTCAGCCCCAGCATTTT
CASSQDEGVGQPQHF
>TRBV2|TRBJ2-1|TRBD2|-
TGTGCCAGCATACCTAGCGGGACAGATGAGCAGTTCTTC
CASIPSGTDEQFF
>TRBV7-9|TRBJ2-3|-|-
TGTGCCAGCAGCATCTTTGGGGAGGGCACAGATACGCAGTATTTT
CASSIFGEGTDTQYF
>TRBV18|TRBJ2-3|-|many
TGTGCCAGCCCGAGGGACGGGAGCACAGATACGCAGTATTTT
CASPRDGSTDTQYF
>TRBV28|TRBJ1-1|-|-
TGTGCCAGCAGTTTTAGATCAAGGGGAGGCACTGAAGCTTTCTTT
CASSFRSRGGTEAFF
>TRBV7-2|TRBJ1-2|-|many
TGTGCCAGCAGCTTAAGCAGCCCTATAGGCTACACCTTC
CASSLSSPIGYTF
>TRBV28|TRBJ2-5|TRBD1|many
TGTGCCAGTTCTGCCTACGGGACAGGGGGCCAAGAGACCCAGTACTTC
CASSAYGTGGQETQYF
>TRBV11-2|TRBJ2-2|-|-
TGTGCCAGCAGCTTAGGTATAAATAGCGCCGGGGAGCTGTTTTTT
CASSLGINSAGELFF
>TRBV2|TRBJ1-1|-|many
TGTGCCAGCCTGCGGAACACTGAAGCTTTCTTT
CASLRNTEAFF
>TRBV4-1|TRBJ2-7|TRBD1|-
TGCGCCAGCAGCCAAGCCGGGACAGACGGGAAGGGGCAGTACTTC
CASSQAGTDGKGQYF
>TRBV2|TRBJ2-2|-|-
TGTGCCAGCAGTGAGGGGGGGCTTGACACCGGGGAGCTGTTTTTT
CASSEGGLDTGELFF
>TRBV9|TRBJ2-1|TRBD1|few
TGTGCCAGCAGCGCACAGGGGAGTTCCTACAATGAGCAGTTCTTC
CASSAQGSSYNEQFF
>TRBV6-1|TRBJ2-3|TRBD2|few
TGTGCCAGCGGGGTAGCGGGAGATTGGAAAGATACGCAGTATTTT
CASGVAGDWKDTQYF
>TRBV24-1|TRBJ2-2|-|-
TGTGCCACCAGTGATAGACAGGCCCGGGCCGGGGAGCTGTTTTTT
CATSDRQARAGELFF
>TRBV7-2|TRBJ2-5|-|many
TGTGCCAGCAGCGCGGGACCGCAGGCCCAGTACTTC
CASSAGPQAQYF
>TRBV3-1|TRBJ2-7|-|few
TGTGCCAGCAGCCAAGATACCGGGACAAGTCGCGAGCAGTACTTC
CASSQDTGTSREQYF
>TRBV7-6|TRBJ1-1|TRBD1|few
TGTGCCAGCAGCTTGGGACAGGGGAATGAAGCTTTCTTT
CASSLGQGNEAFF
>TRBV3-1|TRBJ1-2|TRBD1|-
TGTGCCAGCAGCCTTCCGGGACAGGGGTCTGGCTACACCTTC
CASSLPGQGSGYTF
>TRBV12-3/TRBV12-4|TRBJ2-4|-|-
TGTGCCAGCAGTTTAGAGGAGGGGGACATTCAGTACTTC
CASSLEEGDIQYF
>TRBV20-1|TRBJ2-7|-|few
TGCAGTGCTAGAGTGCCGGGAGTGGGCTACGAGCAGTACTTC
CSARVPGVGYEQYF
>TRBV29-1|TRBJ2-3|TRBD1|-
TGCAGCGTAGGGACAGGCACAGATACGCAGTATTTT
CSVGTGTDTQYF